This passage covers 29 T cell receptor beta chains from one sample sequenced in a study of cytomegalovirus exposure and HLA in healthy donors. The primer mix had 60 Vbeta and 13 Jbeta primers. Some clones are missing from TCRdb's copy, which holds only in-frame ones; the method was immunoSEQ multiplex PCR. Among 200,000 or so clones listed, approximately 85% were seen once. The sequencing sample was made of PBMCs. All receptors derive from a middle-aged woman in good health and CMV-seronegative.

This clone was detected only a few times. V and J are TRBV30 and TRBJ2-1, with 15 bases that match TRBD2. Germline CDR1 is GTSNPN and CDR2 is SVGIG (reference sequence). Trimming took 4 bases from V and 8 from J; bases not matched to a gene: 9. This CDR3 contains 16 residues. CDR3 DNA: TGTGCCTGGAATCCCGGGACTAGCGGGAGGCGAGATGAGCAGTTCTTC. This sequence encodes CAWNPGTSGRRDEQFF.

The V call is TRBV30, the J call TRBJ1-1; no definite D call. Germline assignment: CDR1 GTSNPN and CDR2 SVGIG (reference sequence). This CDR3 has 13 residues. V gave up 2 bases and J gave up 0 bases, with 7 bases separating them. CDR3 in DNA: TGTGCCTGGAGTTTCGCGCTGAACACTGAAGCTTTCTTT. It specifies CAWSFALNTEAFF. The full variable domain, with the rest looked up from reference TRBV30 and TRBJ1-1, is SQTIHQWPATLVQPVGSPLSLECTVEGTSNPNLYWYRQAAGRGLQLLFYSVGIGQISSEVPQNLSASRPQDRQFILSSKKLLLSDSGFYLCAWSFALNTEAFFGQGTRLTVV.

The chain uses TRBV5-1 and TRBJ2-6; 7 positions agree with TRBD2. The V segment lost 4 bases and the J segment 0 bases; nucleotides outside the gene matches: 16. CDR3 length equals 20 residues. Germline assignment: CDR1 SGHRS and CDR2 YFSETQ. CDR3 sequence (DNA): TGCGCCAGCAGCCCCCGGGGGAGGGGACGAATAGGCTCTGGGGCCAACGTCCTGACTTTC. It is translated as CASSPRGRGRIGSGANVLTF.

The chain links TRBV7-4 to TRBJ2-7; tentatively, D is TRBD1 (5 bases). The CDR3 loop spans 13 amino acids. V dropped 4 bases and J dropped 3 bases, with 10 bases sitting between them. Germline CDR1 SGHVT, CDR2 SQSDAQ. DNA of the CDR3: TGTGCCAGCAGCTCGACAGCGAACTACGAGCAGTACTTC. This codes for CASSSTANYEQYF.

The V call is TRBV18, the J call TRBJ1-5, with a weak D call TRBD1 (6 bases). V was pared by 4 bases and J by 2 bases, with 12 bases between. Germline-derived CDR1 and CDR2 are KGHSH and LQKENI. The CDR3 runs to 15 residues. The CDR3 region has the DNA TGTGCCAGCTCACTAACAGGGCAGGGCAATCAGCCCCAGCATTTT. This encodes CASSLTGQGNQPQHF.

The CDR3 sequence: CASSLFQGAANEKLFF. The CDR3 region has the DNA TGTGCCAGCAGTTTATTTCAGGGGGCGGCTAATGAAAAACTGTTTTTT. J is TRBJ1-4 and V is TRBV27, with 8 positions matching TRBD1. There are 16 residues in the CDR3. CDR1 is MNHEY and CDR2 is SMNVEV in the germline V gene (reference sequence). The V segment lost 1 base and the J segment 3 bases; nucleotides outside the gene matches: 4.

The V and J genes are TRBV28 and TRBJ1-1, with a tentative D call TRBD1 (5 bases). Per germline, CDR1 MDHEN and CDR2 SYDVKM. The CDR3 spans 11 residues. V was trimmed by 6 bases and J by 7 bases, leaving 9 bases between them. The CDR3: CASSRQLEAFF. CDR3 sequence (DNA): TGTGCCAGCAGCCGACAGCTTGAAGCTTTCTTT.

V and J are TRBV4-1 and TRBJ2-7; possibly TRBD2 for D (6 bases). The germline V and J ends were trimmed by 5 bases and 2 bases, with 22 bases remaining between them. The V gene's germline CDR1 is MGHRA and CDR2 YSYEKL. The CDR3 consists of 17 residues. CDR3 region: CASSSNSAKLAPYEQYF. In DNA form, the CDR3 reads TGCGCCAGCAGCTCTAATTCGGCTAAACTAGCCCCCTACGAGCAGTACTTC.

This clone has only a few counts. The CDR3 region has the DNA TGTGCCAGCGGCAGGTCTAACTATGGCTACACCTTC. Amino acids: CASGRSNYGYTF. The J gene is TRBJ1-2, the V gene TRBV7-9; D call uncertain. With 8 bases removed from V and 0 bases from J, the gap between germline ends came to 7 bases. Germline V gives CDR1 SEHNR, CDR2 FQNEAQ (reference sequence). This CDR3 has 12 amino acids.

The chain recombines TRBV5-1 with TRBJ2-3; TRBD2 aligns across 9 bases. Unmatched junction bases numbered 3, after V lost 0 bases and J lost 1 base. Germline V gene data show CDR1 as SGHRS and CDR2 as YFSETQ. The CDR3 contains 16 residues. The CDR3 region is CASSLARTSGTDTQYF. The CDR3 region has the DNA TGCGCCAGCAGCTTGGCCCGGACTAGCGGCACAGATACGCAGTATTTT.

The gene calls are TRBV5-1 and TRBJ2-5; 11 positions agree with TRBD2. TRBJ2-7 matches the DNA end more closely, so the J call is doubtful. CDR3 size: 16 residues. Per germline, CDR1 SGHRS and CDR2 YFSETQ. CDR3 sequence: CASSLDPLAGGYEQYF. CDR3 DNA: TGCGCCAGCAGCTTGGACCCTCTAGCGGGAGGTTACGAGCAGTACTTC.

This clone was detected a few times. The rearrangement links TRBV28 to TRBJ1-5; D is perhaps TRBD1 (5 bases). Trimming stripped 6 bases from V and 8 bases from J, with 11 bases between. Germline CDR1 is MDHEN and CDR2 is SYDVKM. The CDR3 is 12 amino acids. In DNA, the CDR3 is TGTGCCAGCAGGGCAGTAGGGGAGCCCCAGCATTTT. Translation gives CASRAVGEPQHF.

CDR3 sequence: CASSPGFGEPEAFF. CDR3 DNA: TGTGCCAGCAGCCCAGGCTTTGGGGAGCCTGAAGCTTTCTTT. The gene calls are TRBV27 and TRBJ1-1; no definite D call. There are 14 residues in the CDR3. Trimming removed 6 bases from V and 6 bases from J, with 17 bases in between. In germline, CDR1 is MNHEY, CDR2 SMNVEV (reference sequence).

Worth noting for this clone: An end of the junction does not agree with germline; a read error may underlie this. This rearrangement joins TRBV30 to TRBJ2-7, with a tentative D call TRBD1 (6 bases). CDR3 size: 11 residues. CDR1 is GTSNPN and CDR2 is SVGIG in the germline V gene (reference sequence). CDR3 in amino acids: CAWGVGGQRGF. CDR3 bases: TGTGCCTGGGGTGTTGGGGGACAAAGGGGCTTC.

The chain couples TRBV7-9 to TRBJ2-3; D perhaps matches TRBD1 (6 bases). V lost 5 bases, J lost 2 bases, and 11 bases lay in between. The CDR3 is made up of 14 amino acids. CDR1 and CDR2 from the germline V gene are SEHNR and FQNEAQ (reference sequence). Written as DNA, the CDR3 is TGTGCCAGCAGCGAACAGGGTACCACAGATACGCAGTATTTT. Translating it yields CASSEQGTTDTQYF.

The V call is TRBV5-6, the J call TRBJ2-2; no clear D. Germline CDR1 is SGHDT and CDR2 is YYEEEE. Trimming left V 0 bases short and J 6 bases short, with 3 bases between. The CDR3 is made up of 12 amino acids. CDR3 sequence (DNA): TGTGCCAGCAGCTTGGTAGCCGGGGAGCTGTTTTTT. Translation: CASSLVAGELFF.

The gene calls are TRBV19 and TRBJ2-4; tentatively, D is TRBD2 (6 bases). This CDR3 contains 13 residues. Germline CDR1 is LNHDA and CDR2 is SQIVND (reference sequence). The germline V and J ends were trimmed by 6 bases and 8 bases, with 14 bases remaining between them. The CDR3 coding sequence is TGTGCCAGTAGCGCCTGGGAGGAAGACATTCAGTACTTC. This translates into CASSAWEEDIQYF.

This clone has a handful of counts. This sequence joins TRBV2 and TRBJ2-1; 10 positions match TRBD2. This CDR3 has 14 amino acids. CDR1 is SNHLY and CDR2 is FYNNEI in the germline V gene. Trimming removed 6 bases from V and 5 bases from J; junction bases left unmatched: 4. The CDR3 sequence: CASRPGLANNEQFF. The CDR3 DNA reads TGTGCCAGCAGGCCGGGACTAGCGAACAATGAGCAGTTCTTC.

The V and J genes are TRBV7-9 and TRBJ1-1, with unresolved D. Trimming shortened V by 5 bases and J by 6 bases, and 10 bases separated the two germline ends. The germline CDR1 and CDR2 sequences are SEHNR and FQNEAQ (reference sequence). The CDR3 is made up of 12 amino acids. CDR3 nucleotide sequence: TGTGCCAGCAGCCCCCCGCGCTCTGAAGCTTTCTTT. This translates into CASSPPRSEAFF.

This clone occurred once. This chain connects TRBV2 to TRBJ2-1, with unresolved D. The germline V gene encodes CDR1 SNHLY and CDR2 FYNNEI. The CDR3 sequence is 15 residues long. V was pared by 3 bases and J by 0 bases, with 9 bases between. CDR3 DNA sequence: TGTGCCAGCAGTGATCGTGGCGGCTCCTACAATGAGCAGTTCTTC. The encoded protein is CASSDRGGSYNEQFF.

V is TRBV9 and J is TRBJ2-2; weak D call: TRBD2 (5 bases). The CDR3 runs 14 residues. Germline CDR1 reads SGDLS; CDR2 reads YYNGEE. V was cut by 3 bases and J by 5 bases, with 11 bases left in between. The chain's CDR3 is CASSASSWTGELFF. CDR3 bases: TGTGCCAGCAGCGCTTCTAGCTGGACCGGGGAGCTGTTTTTT.

V and J are TRBV6-5 and TRBJ2-3, with 7 positions matching TRBD1. The CDR3 is 14 residues long. From germline, CDR1 is MNHEY and CDR2 SVGAGI. Germline trimming cut 5 bases from V and 4 bases from J; bases unmatched to any gene: 6. CDR3 loop: CASSTPDRADTQYF. DNA for the CDR3: TGTGCCAGCAGTACGCCCGACAGGGCAGATACGCAGTATTTT.

The gene calls are TRBV27 and TRBJ1-6, with TRBD1 matching 9 bases. Per the germline V gene, CDR1 is MNHEY and CDR2 is SMNVEV (reference sequence). V lost 5 bases to trimming and J lost 10 bases; unmatched junction nucleotides: 15. The CDR3 totals 17 residues. The CDR3 coding sequence is TGTGCCAGCAGTCGCCCGGGACAGGGAGGGAGAGGATCACCCCTCCACTTT. It encodes CASSRPGQGGRGSPLHF.

The V call is TRBV5-5, the J call TRBJ2-7; 8 bases agree with TRBD1. V trimming: 3 bases; J trimming: 1 base; junction bases outside the gene matches: 12. CDR3 length: 17 amino acids. Germline V CDR1 and CDR2: SGHKS, YYEKEE (reference sequence). The CDR3 here is CASSSGASGQVSYEQYF. DNA for the CDR3: TGTGCCAGCAGCTCGGGAGCATCGGGACAGGTTTCCTACGAGCAGTACTTC.

In regard to this clone: One end of the junction is discordant with germline, which a read error may explain. The V gene is TRBV2, the J gene TRBJ1-2; 7 nucleotides line up with TRBD1. Germline CDR1 reads SNHLY; CDR2 reads FYNNEI. The CDR3 covers 13 residues. CDR3 sequence (DNA): TGTGCTAGCAGCGGAGACAGGGTGGCTGGCTACACCTTC. Translating it yields CASSGDRVAGYTF. Drawing the rest from reference TRBV2 and TRBJ1-2, the complete variable domain is EPEVTQTPSHQVTQMGQEVILRCVPISNHLYFYWYRQILGQKVEFLVSFYNNEISEKSEIFDDQFSVERPDGSNFTLKIRSTKLEDSAMYFCASSGDRVAGYTFGSGTRLTVV.

This clone occurred a few times. J is TRBJ2-7 and V is TRBV6-1; 9 bases are shared with TRBD2. Per the germline V gene, CDR1 is MNHNS and CDR2 is SASEGT. V lost 1 base, J lost 0 bases, and 1 base stayed unmatched. The CDR3 loop spans 15 amino acids. The CDR3 nucleotides read TGTGCCAGCAGTGAAGAAGCGGGAGGCTCCTACGAGCAGTACTTC. This codes for CASSEEAGGSYEQYF.

The chain recombines TRBV5-1 with TRBJ1-3; a weak D match, TRBD1 (5 bases). Trimming shortened V by 0 bases and J by 0 bases, and 13 bases separated the two germline ends. Germline lookup yields CDR1 SGHRS and CDR2 YFSETQ. CDR3 length: 17 residues. CDR3 loop: CASSLEVGRGSGNTIYF. CDR3 nucleotide sequence: TGCGCCAGCAGCTTGGAGGTAGGGAGGGGCTCTGGAAACACCATATATTTT. Complete variable domain (other parts from reference TRBV5-1 and TRBJ1-3): KAGVTQTPRYLIKTRGQQVTLSCSPISGHRSVSWYQQTPGQGLQFLFEYFSETQRNKGNFPGRFSGRQFSNSRSEMNVSTLELGDSALYLCASSLEVGRGSGNTIYFGEGSWLTVV.

This chain links TRBV5-4 with TRBJ1-1; no clear D. V dropped 2 bases and J dropped 1 base, with 15 bases sitting between them. This CDR3 spans 16 amino acids. Per germline, CDR1 SGHNT and CDR2 YYREEE (reference sequence). CDR3 amino acids: CASSFQGGGWNTEAFF. The CDR3 DNA reads as TGTGCCAGCAGCTTCCAAGGTGGAGGGTGGAACACTGAAGCTTTCTTT.

This chain links TRBV6-6 with TRBJ1-3; possible D gene TRBD1, 5 bases. The CDR3 has 16 amino acids. The V end lost 6 bases, the J end lost 3 bases, and 18 bases lay between the germline ends. Germline CDR1 MNHNY, CDR2 SVGAGI (reference sequence). The CDR3, as DNA: TGTGCCAGCAGACCCGATTCCGGGGGTCGTGGAAACACCATATATTTT. Its translation: CASRPDSGGRGNTIYF.